Here is one T cell receptor (beta chain) with its context. What it recognizes is unknown. The data belong to a study of cytomegalovirus exposure and HLA in healthy donors. Overall study context: The roughly 110 validation repertoires were produced on the same platform as the roughly 720 repertoires of the first cohort. This was reported in a later analysis. Regarding the study as a whole: There were 150 to 200 TCR beta chains listed as cytomegalovirus-associated. Most TCR sequences proved rare, with some public TCRs found in many donors. Published work reported that the classifier diagnosed cytomegalovirus status with high specificity and sensitivity.

Germline V CDR1 and CDR2: SGDLS, YYNGEE. V lost 3 bases to trimming and J lost 13 bases; unmatched junction nucleotides: 14. The CDR3 runs to 15 residues. Measured with immunoSEQ multiplex PCR; TCRdb has only the in-frame clones, and not every one. The sample contains approximately 70,000 clones, 85% to 95% of which appear only once. The sequenced material came from PBMCs. This clonotype was obtained from a woman in her late teens or twenties in good health and CMV-seronegative. V is TRBV9 and J is TRBJ1-2; TRBD1 matches at 11 bases. DNA for the CDR3: TGTGCCAGCAGCGGGGGACAGGGGGTTGGGGGACTACTCACCTTC. Translating gives CASSGGQGVGGLLTF.